This T cell receptor (beta chain) was retrieved from a study of post-analysis software for immune sequencing data (dated by TCRdb to between 2014 and 2017). With regard to the full study: The recorded disease courses included relapsing-remitting, secondary progressive and progressive-relapsing multiple sclerosis, and some patients had no subtype annotation. The multiple sclerosis patient repertoires were compared with under 13 previously published healthy control repertoires from donors aged roughly 6 to 27 years. A subset of samples was prepared in parallel using single-end sample barcoding, then pooled and co-amplified after Illumina adapter ligation. What the work shows at the level of the full study, not this receptor alone: Multiple sclerosis patients had significantly lower normalized Chao1 diversity than controls, a result that suggests substantial peripheral T-cell clonal expansion. The multiple sclerosis patient group was slightly younger than the control group. About five TRBV segments, including TRBV5-6, TRBV5-1 and TRBV20-1, were significantly more frequent in patients than controls. When samples were clustered directly using the F measure, samples prepared in the same batch co-clustered strongly, which prompted a batch-effect correction.

TCR beta repertoires were profiled from peripheral blood of roughly 13 young patients with multiple sclerosis to demonstrate the VDJtools post-analysis software. The multiple sclerosis patients were children and adolescents ranging in age from roughly 6 to 16 years. Note on this clonotype: The target of this receptor is not known. Per-base quality was not reported, and no clone a single base away is much larger than it.

Based on the germline V gene (reference sequence), the CDR1 and CDR2 sequences are DFQATT and SNEGSKA. The CDR3 runs 13 amino acids, cysteine and phenylalanine included. Solely the CDR3 DNA is kept, with 39 bases framed from the first base. V and J lose 2 bases and 3 bases, and a span of 10 bases separates them. Library preparation was by PCR. The listed sequencing device is Illumina HiSeq 2500. To reduce PCR and sequencing biases, unique molecular identifiers were built into the TCR beta cDNA libraries. Per 1 to 10 million input T cells, approximately 500,000 cDNA molecules were obtained, such that each molecule approximated one T cell. The patient libraries were prepared and sequenced with the same protocol used for the earlier healthy control dataset. Samples belonging to the same batch were prepared together, multiplexed and sequenced on a shared HiSeq lane. The authors' analysis ran thus. Raw barcoded reads were processed with MIGEC, discarding single-read molecular identifier groups before consensus assembly and CDR3 extraction. Clonotype tables were post-analysed with VDJtools, and diversity was normalized by down-sampling all datasets to the smallest sample size. To correct batch-related cross-sample contamination, repertoire overlap clustering matched CDR3 amino acid sequences but not nucleotide sequences. The raw public data were reprocessed by TCRdb itself: fastp quality trimming at Q25, MiXCR clonotype calling, in-frame beta chains only. Each CDR3 protein appears once, grouped with its most common genes and DNA. The V and J calls follow TCRdb's processing rather than the paper's. This sample lists some 890,000 distinct CDR3 sequences; approximately 53% were detected once. About 4.8% of the sample rests with the top ten.

The clonotype originates from a girl aged 10 to 17 with multiple sclerosis. Recombination linked TRBV20-1 to TRBJ1-1; TRBD1 is a weak D gene call, 5 bases matching. The sequenced sample was blood. The DNA sequence is TGCAGTGCTAGATTGGGGGGAGACACTGAAGCTTTCTTT. Protein translation: CSARLGGDTEAFF.